The next 17 T cell receptor beta chains were all read from a single sample in a study of shared clonotypes between healthy human individuals. The repertoire was sequenced with immunoSEQ multiplex PCR; TCRdb's copy has only in-frame clones and lacks some. Of millions of clones listed, 80% to 95% are singletons. Input material: naive CD4+ T cells from PBMCs. Subset noted: CD45RA+ positively selected. The source is a man aged 18 to 35 in good health. Some clones in this sample may be carry-over from other donors' samples.

The chain joins TRBV6-6 to TRBJ1-5, with unresolved D. The V gene lost 6 bases and the J gene lost 6 bases, with 9 bases spanning the gap. This CDR3 spans 12 amino acids. Germline V gene data show CDR1 as MNHNY and CDR2 as SVGAGI (reference sequence). The CDR3 sequence: CASSTMGQPQHF. The DNA of the CDR3 is TGTGCCAGCAGCACAATGGGTCAGCCCCAGCATTTT.

The chain employs TRBV27 and TRBJ2-5; 9 bases match TRBD1. This CDR3 has 15 amino acids. V shed 2 bases and J 5 bases; nucleotides not matched to a gene: 6. CDR1 MNHEY and CDR2 SMNVEV come from the germline V gene (reference sequence). The CDR3 nucleotides are TGTGCCAGCAGTTTAACAGGGGGCCCGTGGGAGACCCAGTACTTC. Translation gives CASSLTGGPWETQYF.

The chain recombines TRBV6-6 with TRBJ2-3; D unresolved. The CDR3 contains 15 residues. Germline values: CDR1 MNHNY, CDR2 SVGAGI (reference sequence). V lost 4 bases, J lost 2 bases, and 13 bases lay in between. Here the CDR3 DNA reads TGTGCCAGCAGTTTCCTACCCCTCCCCACAGATACGCAGTATTTT. Translating gives CASSFLPLPTDTQYF.

This chain joins TRBV15 and TRBJ2-1, with TRBD2 matching over 14 bases. The V gene end was trimmed by 3 bases and the J gene end by 3 bases; junction bases not matched to a gene: 7. CDR3 length: 18 residues. Per germline, CDR1 LNHNV and CDR2 YYDKDF (reference sequence). The CDR3 sequence: CATSRTSGRVILYNEQFF. In DNA form, the CDR3 reads TGTGCCACCAGCAGGACTAGCGGGAGGGTCATTCTCTACAATGAGCAGTTCTTC.

The chain joins TRBV5-1 to TRBJ2-3; D possibly corresponds to TRBD2 (5 bases). The CDR3 length is 15 residues. V lost 2 bases, J lost 4 bases, and 14 bases lay in between. The germline gives CDR1 SGHRS, CDR2 YFSETQ. This CDR3 is CASSFGGSGPDTQYF. The CDR3, as DNA: TGCGCCAGCAGCTTTGGTGGGAGTGGTCCAGATACGCAGTATTTT.

The chain joins TRBV18 to TRBJ1-2; D uncertain. The length of the CDR3 is 14 residues. Germline CDR1 is KGHSH and CDR2 is LQKENI. V was trimmed by 4 bases and J by 0 bases, leaving 9 bases between them. The CDR3 region has the DNA TGTGCCAGCTCACAGGACGGAGCTAACTATGGCTACACCTTC. Translating it yields CASSQDGANYGYTF.

The chain couples TRBV28 to TRBJ2-1, with a weak D call TRBD2 (7 bases). The length of the CDR3 is 17 residues. Germline CDR1 is MDHEN and CDR2 is SYDVKM. Between the trimmed V and J ends, which lost 1 base and 5 bases, there was a span of 18 bases. CDR3 sequence: CASSLFIRLAGDNEQFF. In DNA, the CDR3 is TGTGCCAGCAGTTTATTCATTAGACTAGCAGGGGACAATGAGCAGTTCTTC.

V gene TRBV5-1 combines with J gene TRBJ1-2; 7 nucleotides line up with TRBD1. V shed 1 base, J shed 2 bases, and the junction held 5 bases outside the gene matches. Germline lookup yields CDR1 SGHRS and CDR2 YFSETQ. This CDR3 is built from 15 residues. CDR3 nucleotides: TGCGCCAGCAGCTTGTCACCGGGACAGAACTATGGCTACACCTTC. As protein: CASSLSPGQNYGYTF.

The chain combines TRBV6-1 with TRBJ2-3; D may be TRBD2 (6 bases). The ends were cut back, 0 bases at V and 0 bases at J, with 13 bases in the middle. There are 17 residues in the CDR3. Germline V lookup: CDR1 MNHNS, CDR2 SASEGT. The CDR3 coding sequence is TGTGCCAGCAGTGAAGCAATGGGGCGGGGCAGCACAGATACGCAGTATTTT. Translated: CASSEAMGRGSTDTQYF.

V gene TRBV30 combines with J gene TRBJ2-7; a weak D match, TRBD1 (6 bases). Germline-derived CDR1 and CDR2 are GTSNPN and SVGIG (reference sequence). Trimming took off 3 bases at V and 0 bases at J, with 12 bases between the two ends. This CDR3 is 14 amino acids long. CDR3 region: CAWRKQGNSYEQYF. CDR3 nucleotide sequence: TGTGCCTGGAGAAAACAGGGAAACTCCTACGAGCAGTACTTC.

V usage is TRBV5-8 and J usage is TRBJ1-3; D not certain. The CDR3 length is 15 residues. Germline V lookup: CDR1 SGHTS, CDR2 YDEGEE. V was cut by 0 bases and J by 7 bases, with 14 bases left in between. Here the CDR3 DNA reads TGTGCCAGCAGCTTGGCCCCCGCGGGGTGGAACACCATATATTTT. Protein: CASSLAPAGWNTIYF.

The chain recombines TRBV6-6 with TRBJ2-1; D might be TRBD2 (6 bases). CDR1 MNHNY and CDR2 SVGAGI come from the germline V gene (reference sequence). CDR3 length: 15 amino acids. V lost 5 bases and J lost 0, with 11 bases in between. The DNA of the CDR3 is TGTGCCAGCAGTCGGGGACTGGACTCCTACAATGAGCAGTTCTTC. Translation: CASSRGLDSYNEQFF.

As to this clone: Additional DNA sequences in this sample encode the identical CDR3. The chain links TRBV5-1 to TRBJ2-2; D perhaps matches TRBD1 (5 bases). In germline, CDR1 is SGHRS, CDR2 YFSETQ. V lost 0 bases and J lost 4, with 7 bases in between. The CDR3 totals 14 residues. The CDR3 loop is CASSLEGPTGELFF. As DNA, the CDR3 is TGCGCCAGCAGCTTGGAGGGGCCCACCGGGGAGCTGTTTTTT.

CDR3 residues: CASSLEEHYGYTF. The CDR3 DNA is TGTGCCAGCAGTTTGGAGGAGCACTATGGCTACACCTTC. V usage is TRBV28 and J usage is TRBJ1-2; D remains unclear. V dropped 3 bases and J dropped 3 bases, with 8 bases sitting between them. The CDR3 is made up of 13 amino acids. Germline V gene data show CDR1 as MDHEN and CDR2 as SYDVKM.

The rearrangement joins TRBV28 to TRBJ2-2; no clear D. V was trimmed by 2 bases and J by 6 bases, leaving 4 bases between them. CDR3 length: 12 residues. CDR1 and CDR2 (germline): MDHEN, SYDVKM. The CDR3 DNA reads as TGTGCCAGCAGTTTAGTTTCCGGGGAGCTGTTTTTT. This codes for CASSLVSGELFF. The full variable domain, completed using reference TRBV28 and TRBJ2-2, is DVKVTQSSRYLVKRTGEKVFLECVQDMDHENMFWYRQDPGLGLRLIYFSYDVKMKEKGDIPEGYSVSREKKERFSLILESASTNQTSMYLCASSLVSGELFFGEGSRLTVL.

The genes are TRBV5-5 and TRBJ2-4; perhaps TRBD1 as D (6 bases). Trimming pared 7 bases from V and 0 bases from J, leaving 14 bases between. CDR1 SGHKS and CDR2 YYEKEE come from the germline V gene (reference sequence). The CDR3 has 15 residues. The CDR3 DNA reads TGTGCCAGCGGGTCCGCACAGGGAGCCAAAAACATTCAGTACTTC. It yields the protein CASGSAQGAKNIQYF.

The rearrangement links TRBV21-1 to TRBJ1-5; the D segment call TRBD1 is taken from the table without a DNA check. TRBV21-1 is recorded as a pseudogene. This CDR3 has 14 amino acids. CDR3 nucleotides: TGTGCCAGCAGGGCAGTACAGGGGAATCAGCCCCAGCATTTT. It encodes CASRAVQGNQPQHF.